The 13 T cell receptor beta chains listed next were all sequenced from one sample in a study of breast tumors, draining lymph nodes, adjacent tissues. Each CDR3 protein is one row after TCRdb ran MiXCR on the multiplex PCR reads. The table includes 15,000 to 17,000 distinct CDR3 sequences, around half detected once. Sequencing was carried out using tumor-adjacent breast tissue. The receptors originated from a female donor with breast cancer. Some clones in this sample may be carry-over from other donors' samples.

This clonotype is deemed medium-sized (0.01 to 0.1%). V and J are TRBV29-1 and TRBJ2-1; D gene unclear. CDR1 SQVTM and CDR2 ANQGSEA come from the germline V gene. V was shortened by 4 bases and J by 4 bases, with 8 bases between the two germline ends. The CDR3 is made up of 12 amino acids. The CDR3 is CSVALSYNEQFF. CDR3 DNA sequence: TGCAGCGTTGCCCTCTCTTACAATGAGCAGTTCTTC.

The chain is built from TRBV7-3 and TRBJ1-3; D call uncertain. V was shortened by 2 bases and J by 4 bases, with 6 bases between the two germline ends. The CDR3 runs 13 residues. CDR1 is SGHTA, CDR2 FQGTGA, per germline. The CDR3 spells CASSLGTGNTIYF. Written as DNA, the CDR3 is TGTGCCAGCAGCTTAGGAACGGGAAACACCATATATTTT.

This clonotype has ten or more counts. This chain connects TRBV28 to TRBJ2-3, with D unresolved. Trimming shortened V by 5 bases and J by 3 bases, and 12 bases separated the two germline ends. This CDR3 spans 14 amino acids. CDR1 is MDHEN, CDR2 SYDVKM, per germline. The CDR3 DNA follows: TGTGCCAGCAGTCTCACCCCCGGAACAGATACGCAGTATTTT. Translating gives CASSLTPGTDTQYF.

The sample holds many counts of this clonotype. A much larger clone differs from this one at a single base, so this may be a read error. The gene calls are TRBV20-1 and TRBJ2-7, with 8 bases lining up with TRBD2. The CDR3 length is 17 residues. With 0 bases clipped from V and 5 bases from J, the junction kept 15 bases outside the gene matches. In germline, CDR1 is DFQATT, CDR2 SNEGSKA (reference sequence). This CDR3 is CSARDQLTSASEDEQYF. CDR3 in DNA: TGCAGTGCTAGAGACCAACTGACTAGCGCGAGCGAGGACGAGCAGTACTTC.

Remarks on this clonotype: Given the absence of the conserved phenylalanine or tryptophan at the CDR3 end, a read error is likely. The DNA is omitted, as the CDR3 cannot be located on it reliably, and the CDR3 follows TCRdb's listing. This chain uses TRBV2 with TRBJ1-3; no check of the table's D call, TRBD1, against the DNA was made. In germline, CDR1 is SNHLY, CDR2 FYNNEI. Termini included, the CDR3 measures 14 amino acids. CDR3 sequence: CASSAFRGANTICS.

The gene calls are TRBV29-1 and TRBJ2-2; TRBD2 matches at 7 bases. The CDR3 is 14 residues long. CDR1 SQVTM and CDR2 ANQGSEA come from the germline V gene. Trimming at V came to 5 bases and at J to 0 bases, leaving 3 bases not matched to a gene. The CDR3 protein is CSVWEGTNTGELFF. The CDR3 DNA sequence: TGCAGCGTTTGGGAGGGGACGAACACCGGGGAGCTGTTTTTT.

This clonotype was recorded only once. The J gene is TRBJ1-3, the V gene TRBV10-3; maybe TRBD1 (5 bases). The V end lost 3 bases, the J end lost 1 base, and 7 bases lay between the germline ends. Looked up from germline, CDR1 is ENHRY and CDR2 is SYGVKD. The length of the CDR3 is 14 residues. The CDR3 protein is CAISEAGSGNTIYF. In nucleotides, the CDR3 is TGTGCCATCAGTGAAGCAGGGTCTGGAAACACCATATATTTT.

This clonotype was recorded at least ten times. V gene TRBV19 combines with J gene TRBJ2-7, with D perhaps assigned TRBD1 or TRBD2 (5 bases each). The CDR3 contains 14 residues. V was cut by 4 bases and J by 6 bases, with 16 bases left in between. Germline CDR1 and CDR2: LNHDA and SQIVND (reference sequence). DNA of the CDR3: TGTGCCAGTAGTACGGGGCGTCTTTTGGGCGAGCAGTACTTC. It translates to CASSTGRLLGEQYF.

The chain combines TRBV30 with TRBJ1-6; D call uncertain. Germline CDR1 reads GTSNPN; CDR2 reads SVGIG (reference sequence). The CDR3 is made up of 12 amino acids. Deletions cut 0 bases from V and 10 bases from J, with 7 bases between. Written as DNA, the CDR3 is TGTGCCTGGAGTGTGAACGAGTCACCCCTCCACTTT. Protein: CAWSVNESPLHF.

This chain connects TRBV12-3 or TRBV12-4 to TRBJ2-5; 8 nucleotides align to TRBD2. The CDR3 consists of 13 residues. The V gene end was trimmed by 6 bases and the J gene end by 9 bases; junction bases not matched to a gene: 9. DNA for the CDR3: TGTGCCAGCAGACGAAACGGGAGGGAAGCCCAGTACTTC. Translating gives CASRRNGREAQYF.

This clonotype was recorded at least ten times. This chain uses TRBV3-1 with TRBJ2-1; 14 nucleotides line up with TRBD2. Germline lookup yields CDR1 LGHDT and CDR2 YNNKEL (reference sequence). The CDR3 is made up of 17 amino acids. V lost 6 bases and J lost 8; bases outside the gene matches: 12. The chain's CDR3 is CASSRRGTSGSLDEQFF. The CDR3 DNA reads TGTGCCAGCAGTCGAAGGGGGACTAGCGGGAGTTTAGATGAGCAGTTCTTC.

Turning to this clonotype: The missing conserved phenylalanine or tryptophan at the end of this CDR3 makes a read error likely. The chain recombines TRBV20-1 with TRBJ2-3, with a possible D match to TRBD2 (7 bases). CDR1 DFQATT and CDR2 SNEGSKA come from the germline V gene (reference sequence). The CDR3 has 15 residues. For the CDR3, the DNA is TGCAGCGTAGAGGAGGGGGGGGCGTATGAAGATACGCAGTATCTT. Protein: CSVEEGGAYEDTQYL.

Ten or more counts support this clonotype. V gene TRBV5-1 combines with J gene TRBJ2-3; 11 bases are a match to TRBD1. Germline assignment: CDR1 SGHRS and CDR2 YFSETQ. This CDR3 is built from 15 residues. Unmatched junction bases numbered 4, after V lost 4 bases and J lost 3 bases. CDR3 amino acids: CASSPRDRGTDTQYF. The CDR3 region has the DNA TGCGCCAGCAGCCCCCGGGACAGGGGGACAGATACGCAGTATTTT.